This TCR beta chain emerged from a study of OX40 agonist ivuxolimab in advanced cancers. About the research overall: Every 2 weeks, patients received ivuxolimab intravenously, dosed at 0.01 to 10 mg/kg. Three patients showed partial responses: one hepatocellular carcinoma and two cutaneous melanoma cases.

Findings and caveats of the study: Dose levels from 0.1 to 3.0 mg/kg saw CD4+ and CD8+ blood T cells expand clonally by week 6.

About this clone: Its antigen remains unknown.

The repertoire was sequenced with immunoSEQ multiplex PCR; TCRdb's copy has only in-frame clones and lacks some. The data hold approximately 70,000 clones, with 85% to 90% observed a single time. The input for sequencing was CD4+ or CD8+ T cells sorted from blood, taken in a trial of the OX40 agonist ivuxolimab. This TCR was sampled from an adult with an advanced solid tumor such as melanoma, head and neck, liver or kidney cancer.

Written as DNA, the CDR3 is TGTGCCAGCAGCCCGGGAGAGGCAGATACGCAGTATTTT. It encodes CASSPGEADTQYF. V is TRBV6-4 and J is TRBJ2-3, with D possibly TRBD2 on 6 matching bases. The CDR3 has 13 amino acids. In germline, CDR1 is MRHNA, CDR2 SNTAGT. V was clipped by 6 bases and J by 4 bases, with 11 bases between them.